These T cell receptor beta chains were read from a single sample in a study of control samples from healthy donors and cancer patients. Produced via immunoSEQ multiplex PCR; TCRdb's table is partial and in-frame only. The table records fewer than 200,000 clones, just over 90% of them present only once. The sequencing sample was made of blood. The receptors were gathered from a young man in good health. CDR3s include the opening cysteine and the closing phenylalanine or tryptophan. A D gene is named only where the DNA matches it firmly. Rows may omit the clone size; those that give it use once, few, many or a size class.

D	size	J	V	CDR3	DNA
TRBD2	NA	TRBJ2-5	TRBV7-7	CASSSAGSGSRETQYF	TGTGCCAGCAGCTCCGCGGGTAGCGGGAGTCGAGAGACCCAGTACTTC
NA	NA	TRBJ1-4	TRBV11-2	CASSLDRLSEKLFF	TGTGCCAGCAGCTTAGACAGACTCTCTGAAAAACTGTTTTTT
NA	NA	TRBJ2-3	TRBV15	CATSRVVTDTQYF	TGTGCCACCAGCAGGGTTGTCACAGATACGCAGTATTTT
TRBD1	NA	TRBJ1-2	TRBV4-3	CASSQSAGTGYFYGYTF	TGCGCCAGCAGCCAAAGTGCCGGGACAGGATACTTCTATGGCTACACCTTC
NA	NA	TRBJ1-1	TRBV2	CASSRGSPEAFF	TGTGCCAGCAGTCGGGGGTCTCCTGAAGCTTTCTTT
TRBD2	few	TRBJ2-5	TRBV5-1	CASSSGLAGGPSETQYF	TGCGCCAGCAGCTCCGGACTAGCGGGAGGGCCGTCAGAGACCCAGTACTTC
TRBD2	NA	TRBJ2-7	TRBV27	CASSWSGLAYEQYF	TGTGCCAGCAGTTGGTCCGGACTAGCCTACGAGCAGTACTTC
NA	once	TRBJ2-7	TRBV7-9	CASSLDVTAYEQYF	TGTGCCAGCAGCTTAGATGTGACAGCCTACGAGCAGTACTTC
NA	NA	TRBJ2-5	TRBV19	CASSTLAPTQETQYF	TGTGCCAGTAGTACCCTAGCGCCAACGCAAGAGACCCAGTACTTC
TRBD1	NA	TRBJ1-2	TRBV30	CAWNYGQVDGYTF	TGTGCCTGGAACTATGGACAGGTCGATGGCTACACCTTC
NA	NA	TRBJ2-1	TRBV5-1	CASSPGGSYNEQFF	TGTGCCAGCAGCCCCGGCGGCTCCTACAATGAGCAGTTCTTC
TRBD1	once	TRBJ2-1	TRBV7-9	CASSSFRDREYNEQFF	TGTGCCAGCAGCTCATTCCGGGACAGGGAATACAATGAGCAGTTCTTC
NA	NA	TRBJ1-2	TRBV29-1	CSVEGIRYGYTF	TGCAGCGTTGAAGGTATCCGCTATGGCTACACCTTC
TRBD2	NA	TRBJ2-3	TRBV4-2	CASSPTSVRTDTQYF	TGTGCCAGCAGCCCCACTAGCGTACGCACAGATACGCAGTATTTT
TRBD2	NA	TRBJ2-3	TRBV2	CASSEETSGYPSTDTQYF	TGTGCCAGCAGTGAAGAGACTAGCGGGTACCCTAGCACAGATACGCAGTATTTT
NA	NA	TRBJ2-1	TRBV7-8	CASSLARTEQFF	TGTGCCAGCAGCTTAGCGAGGACTGAGCAGTTCTTC
NA	NA	TRBJ1-2	TRBV29-1	CSVLPGPSYGYTF	TGCAGCGTCCTGCCCGGGCCTTCCTATGGCTACACCTTC
TRBD1	NA	TRBJ2-3	TRBV10-3	CASTTGSGDTQYF	TGTGCCAGTACGACAGGGTCGGGAGATACGCAGTATTTT
TRBD1	NA	TRBJ1-5	TRBV7-9	CASSLNGGTGRKQPQHF	TGTGCCAGCAGCTTAAATGGCGGGACAGGGAGGAAACAGCCCCAGCATTTT
TRBD1	NA	TRBJ1-6	TRBV6-6	CASSYGTADNSPLHF	TGTGCCAGCAGTTACGGGACAGCAGATAATTCACCCCTCCACTTT
NA	NA	TRBJ2-7	TRBV11-2	CASSPRDGAYEQYF	TGTGCCAGCAGCCCACGGGACGGGGCCTACGAGCAGTACTTC
TRBD1	NA	TRBJ2-7	TRBV4-2	CASTGTDSYEQYF	TGTGCCAGCACCGGGACAGACTCCTACGAGCAGTACTTC
TRBD2	NA	TRBJ2-1	TRBV9	CASSVRGGYNEQFF	TGTGCCAGCAGCGTACGGGGGGGTTACAATGAGCAGTTCTTC
TRBD1	NA	TRBJ1-2	TRBV27	CASSLRGPNYGYTF	TGTGCCAGCAGTTTAAGGGGGCCCAACTATGGCTACACCTTC
NA	NA	TRBJ2-2	TRBV7-9	CASSFGTANTGELFF	TGTGCCAGCAGCTTCGGGACGGCGAACACCGGGGAGCTGTTTTTT
NA	NA	TRBJ2-2	TRBV6-5	CASSKLGSNTGELFF	TGTGCCAGCAGTAAACTGGGGTCGAACACCGGGGAGCTGTTTTTT
NA	NA	TRBJ1-5	TRBV6-5	CASSTGGNGQPQHF	TGTGCCAGCAGCACCGGAGGGAATGGTCAGCCCCAGCATTTT
NA	NA	TRBJ2-3	TRBV9	CASSGTGTDTQYF	TGTGCCAGCAGCGGGACTGGCACAGATACGCAGTATTTT
TRBD2	NA	TRBJ2-6	TRBV18	CASSPDSGRAGANVLTF	TGTGCCAGCTCACCGGATAGCGGGAGGGCTGGGGCCAACGTCCTGACTTTC
NA	NA	TRBJ1-6	TRBV5-8	CASSWNSPLHF	TGTGCCAGCAGCTGGAATTCACCCCTCCACTTT
TRBD1	NA	TRBJ2-3	TRBV25-1	CASSPSGTGNTDTQYF	TGTGCCAGCTCACCAAGTGGGACAGGGAATACAGATACGCAGTATTTT
TRBD2	NA	TRBJ2-7	TRBV10-1	CASSEGRLAGIYEQYF	TGCGCCAGCAGTGAGGGGAGACTAGCGGGAATCTACGAGCAGTACTTC
NA	NA	TRBJ1-6	TRBV18	CASSPFLDSRNSYNSPLHF	TGTGCCAGCTCTCCTTTTCTGGACAGCAGGAACTCCTATAATTCACCCCTCCACTTT
TRBD2	NA	TRBJ2-3	TRBV9	CASSPSYSGGAADTQYF	TGTGCCAGCAGCCCCTCCTACAGCGGGGGGGCTGCAGATACGCAGTATTTT
NA	once	TRBJ1-6	TRBV30	CAWSGNSPLHF	TGTGCCTGGAGCGGCAATTCACCCCTCCACTTT
NA	NA	TRBJ1-1	TRBV10-1	CASSEGQGIGNTEAFF	TGCGCCAGCAGTGAGGGGCAGGGAATCGGGAACACTGAAGCTTTCTTT
TRBD1	NA	TRBJ2-5	TRBV24-1	CATSDSPGQGRETQYF	TGTGCCACCAGTGATTCACCGGGACAGGGGAGAGAGACCCAGTACTTC
NA	NA	TRBJ1-1	TRBV2	CASKIQEGGTEAFF	TGTGCCAGCAAGATCCAGGAGGGTGGCACTGAAGCTTTCTTT
TRBD1	NA	TRBJ1-1	TRBV2	CASSPTGEFEAFF	TGTGCCAGCTCACCAACAGGGGAGTTCGAGGCTTTCTTT